A few counts support the clone carrying this T cell receptor (beta chain). This sample stems from a study of blood T cell repertoires in COVID-19. The germline gives CDR1 KGHSH, CDR2 LQKENI. V was shortened by 5 bases and J by 3 bases, with 8 bases between the two germline ends. The CDR3 covers 12 residues. Using immunoSEQ multiplex PCR, the repertoire was profiled, and TCRdb retains in-frame clones only, with some absent. This sample yields about 180,000 clones, of which roughly 85% are seen a single time; about 3.3% belongs to the top ten. This chain uses TRBV18 with TRBJ2-7; D gene uncertain. This sequence was found in a man in his sixties with acute or convalescent COVID-19. Sequenced sample: peripheral blood. In nucleotides, the CDR3 is TGTGCCAGCTCAACAGACGGCTACGAGCAGTACTTC. It is translated as CASSTDGYEQYF.